These 12 T cell receptor beta chains were sequenced from one sample in a study of T cell responses to AZD1222 COVID-19 vaccine. Data came from immunoSEQ multiplex PCR; TCRdb stores just in-frame clones and leaves some out. The sample consists of about 100,000 clones, approximately 86% of them appearing once. Sequenced material: peripheral blood, taken on day 0 of AZD1222 vaccination. Every receptor here comes from an adult in good health.

The rearrangement joins TRBV6-5 to TRBJ2-7, with D possibly TRBD1 on 6 matching bases. This CDR3 comprises 14 residues. Germline lookup yields CDR1 MNHEY and CDR2 SVGAGI. The V end lost 0 bases, the J end lost 4 bases, and 10 bases lay between the germline ends. DNA for the CDR3: TGTGCCAGCAGTTACTCGAACAGGGCTTACGAGCAGTACTTC. It is translated as CASSYSNRAYEQYF.

J is TRBJ2-7 and V is TRBV6-5; 7 nucleotides line up with TRBD1. The CDR3 is 13 amino acids. The trim removed 11 bases at V and 9 bases at J, leaving 16 bases unmatched. The germline CDR1 and CDR2 sequences are MNHEY and SVGAGI. The CDR3 nucleotides are TGTGCCGCCACGGACAGGCGACTAAGTGGGCAGTACTTC. Encoded protein: CAATDRRLSGQYF.

CDR3 sequence (DNA): TGTGCCAGCAGCTTAAGGCAGGGAGATTACGAGCAGTACTTC. Protein sequence: CASSLRQGDYEQYF. J is TRBJ2-7 and V is TRBV5-4; D may be TRBD1 or TRBD2 (5 bases each). This CDR3 is built from 14 residues. V shed 2 bases and J shed 4 bases, with 13 bases lying between them. The germline V gene has CDR1 SGHNT and CDR2 YYREEE (reference sequence).

The genes are TRBV5-6 and TRBJ2-1, with 7 bases fitting TRBD2. CDR1 is SGHDT, CDR2 YYEEEE, per germline. The ends lost 0 bases at V and 0 bases at J; junction bases unmatched: 6. CDR3 length equals 17 residues. The CDR3 sequence is CASSLVRGGLSYNEQFF. In nucleotides, the CDR3 is TGTGCCAGCAGCTTGGTACGCGGGGGTCTCTCCTACAATGAGCAGTTCTTC.

The V and J genes are TRBV5-1 and TRBJ1-3, with D possibly TRBD1 on 6 matching bases. Trimming removed 2 bases from V and 4 bases from J, with 13 bases in between. Per the germline V gene, CDR1 is SGHRS and CDR2 is YFSETQ. CDR3 length equals 15 residues. CDR3 bases: TGCGCCAGCAGCTTATCAGGGGATGCCGGAAACACCATATATTTT. Translated: CASSLSGDAGNTIYF.

This clone was recorded once. The chain combines TRBV19 with TRBJ1-6; D is perhaps TRBD1 (5 bases). Germline CDR1 LNHDA, CDR2 SQIVND (reference sequence). The length of the CDR3 is 16 residues. V gave up 10 bases and J gave up 1 base, with 17 bases separating them. CDR3 DNA sequence: TGTGCCACCCAGGAGAGGGGCAGGTCCTATAATTCACCCCTCCACTTT. Translated, it gives CATQERGRSYNSPLHF.

The chain is built from TRBV7-2 and TRBJ2-7; the match to TRBD2 covers 7 bases. This CDR3 region has 12 residues. Germline CDR1 and CDR2: SGHTA and FQGNSA. J gave up 7 bases and V 3 bases, and 3 bases lay outside the gene matches. The CDR3 reads CASSFLAEEQYF. The CDR3 bases are TGTGCCAGCAGCTTTCTAGCGGAAGAGCAGTACTTC.

The table lists this clone with a few counts. The J gene is TRBJ2-6, the V gene TRBV28; D unclear. Trimming removed 8 bases from V and 0 bases from J, with 14 bases in between. The V gene's germline CDR1 is MDHEN and CDR2 SYDVKM. The CDR3 runs to 16 residues. CDR3 protein: CASGYGRYSGANVLTF. The CDR3 DNA sequence: TGTGCCAGCGGTTACGGCAGGTACTCTGGGGCCAACGTCCTGACTTTC.

The chain recombines TRBV28 with TRBJ1-3; D possibly corresponds to TRBD1 (6 bases). V lost 6 bases and J lost 4, with 19 bases in between. In germline, CDR1 is MDHEN, CDR2 SYDVKM. CDR3 length: 16 amino acids. CDR3 in DNA: TGTGCCAGCAGCCCCCCGAGGCAGGGGACAGGAAACACCATATATTTT. Its translation: CASSPPRQGTGNTIYF. The full variable domain, in which reference TRBV28 and TRBJ1-3 provide the parts outside the CDR3, is DVKVTQSSRYLVKRTGEKVFLECVQDMDHENMFWYRQDPGLGLRLIYFSYDVKMKEKGDIPEGYSVSREKKERFSLILESASTNQTSMYLCASSPPRQGTGNTIYFGEGSWLTVV.

The chain uses TRBV5-6 and TRBJ1-1; D uncertain. This CDR3 is 15 amino acids long. Trimming pared 0 bases from V and 7 bases from J, leaving 16 bases between. CDR1 and CDR2 from the germline V gene are SGHDT and YYEEEE. CDR3 nucleotides: TGTGCCAGCAGCTTGGTAGGGCTGTATCCACATGAAGCTTTCTTT. Its protein is CASSLVGLYPHEAFF.

This clone was observed once. V is TRBV9 and J is TRBJ2-7; tentative D call: TRBD2 (6 bases). The CDR3 runs 16 residues. The germline V gene encodes CDR1 SGDLS and CDR2 YYNGEE. V gave up 0 bases and J gave up 3 bases, with 16 bases separating them. Here the CDR3 DNA reads TGTGCCAGCAGCGTAGGACCCGGGGGTTTAGTCTACGAGCAGTACTTC. Its translation: CASSVGPGGLVYEQYF.

The V gene is TRBV27, the J gene TRBJ1-5, with 9 bases identical to TRBD1. The CDR3 spans 15 residues. The ends lost 2 bases at V and 4 bases at J; junction bases unmatched: 3. Germline assignment: CDR1 MNHEY and CDR2 SMNVEV (reference sequence). The DNA of the CDR3 is TGTGCCAGCAGTTTACTTGGACAGGGGAATCAGCCCCAGCATTTT. Translated: CASSLLGQGNQPQHF.